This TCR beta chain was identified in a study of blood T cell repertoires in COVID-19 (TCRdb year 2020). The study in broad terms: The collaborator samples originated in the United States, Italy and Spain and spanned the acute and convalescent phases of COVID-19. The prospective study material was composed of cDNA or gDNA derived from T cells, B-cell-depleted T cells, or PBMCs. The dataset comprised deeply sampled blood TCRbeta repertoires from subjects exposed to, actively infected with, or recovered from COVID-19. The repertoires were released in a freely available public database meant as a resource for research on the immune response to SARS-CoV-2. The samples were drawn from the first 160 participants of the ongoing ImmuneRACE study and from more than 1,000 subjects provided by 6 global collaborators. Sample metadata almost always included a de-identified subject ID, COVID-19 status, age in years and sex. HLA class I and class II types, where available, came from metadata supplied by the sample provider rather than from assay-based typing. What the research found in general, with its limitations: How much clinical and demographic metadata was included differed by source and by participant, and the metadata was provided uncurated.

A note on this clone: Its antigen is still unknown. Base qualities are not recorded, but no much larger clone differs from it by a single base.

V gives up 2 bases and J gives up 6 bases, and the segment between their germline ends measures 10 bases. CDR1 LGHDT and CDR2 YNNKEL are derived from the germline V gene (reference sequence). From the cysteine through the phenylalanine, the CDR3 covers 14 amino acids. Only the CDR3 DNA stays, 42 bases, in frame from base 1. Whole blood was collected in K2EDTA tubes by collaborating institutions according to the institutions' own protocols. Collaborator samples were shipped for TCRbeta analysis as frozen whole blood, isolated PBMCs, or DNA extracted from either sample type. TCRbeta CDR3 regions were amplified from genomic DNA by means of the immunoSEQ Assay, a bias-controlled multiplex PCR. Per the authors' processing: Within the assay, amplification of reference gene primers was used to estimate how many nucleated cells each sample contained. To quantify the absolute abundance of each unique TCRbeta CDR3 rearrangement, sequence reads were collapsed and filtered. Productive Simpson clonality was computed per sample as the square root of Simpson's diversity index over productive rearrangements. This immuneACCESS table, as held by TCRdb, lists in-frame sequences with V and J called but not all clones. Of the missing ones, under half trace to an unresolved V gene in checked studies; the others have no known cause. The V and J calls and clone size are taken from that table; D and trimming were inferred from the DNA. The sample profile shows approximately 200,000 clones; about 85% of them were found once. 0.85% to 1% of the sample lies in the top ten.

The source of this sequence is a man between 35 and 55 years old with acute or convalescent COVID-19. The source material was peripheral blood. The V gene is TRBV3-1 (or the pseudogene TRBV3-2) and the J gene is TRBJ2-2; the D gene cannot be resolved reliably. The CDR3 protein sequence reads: CASSQFWSSGELFF. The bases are TGTGCCAGCAGCCAATTTTGGAGCTCCGGGGAGCTGTTTTTT.